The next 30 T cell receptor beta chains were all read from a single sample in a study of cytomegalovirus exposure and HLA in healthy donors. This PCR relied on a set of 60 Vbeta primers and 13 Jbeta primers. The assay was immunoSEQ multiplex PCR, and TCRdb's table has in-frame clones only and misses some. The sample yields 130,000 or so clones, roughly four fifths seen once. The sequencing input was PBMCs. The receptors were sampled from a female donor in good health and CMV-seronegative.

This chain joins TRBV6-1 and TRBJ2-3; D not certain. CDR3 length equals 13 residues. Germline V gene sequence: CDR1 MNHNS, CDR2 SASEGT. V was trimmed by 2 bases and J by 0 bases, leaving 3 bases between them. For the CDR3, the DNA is TGTGCCAGCAGTGAATATAGCACAGATACGCAGTATTTT. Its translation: CASSEYSTDTQYF.

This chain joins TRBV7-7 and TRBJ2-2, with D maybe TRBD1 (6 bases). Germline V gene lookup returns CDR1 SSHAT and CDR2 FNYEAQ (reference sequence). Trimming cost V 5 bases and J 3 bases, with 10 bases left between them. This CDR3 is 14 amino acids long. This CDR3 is CASSPGTHTGELFF. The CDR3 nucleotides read TGTGCCAGCAGCCCCGGGACACACACCGGGGAGCTGTTTTTT.

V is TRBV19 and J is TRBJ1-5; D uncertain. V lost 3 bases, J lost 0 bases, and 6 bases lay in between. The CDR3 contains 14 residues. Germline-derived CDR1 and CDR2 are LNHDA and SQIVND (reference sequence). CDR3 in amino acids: CASSIRDSNQPQHF. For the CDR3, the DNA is TGTGCCAGTAGTATCCGAGATAGCAATCAGCCCCAGCATTTT.

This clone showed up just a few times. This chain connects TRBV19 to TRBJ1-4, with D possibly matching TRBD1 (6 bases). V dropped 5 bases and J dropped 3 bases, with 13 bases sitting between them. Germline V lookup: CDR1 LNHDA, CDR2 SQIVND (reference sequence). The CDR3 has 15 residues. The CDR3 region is CASSLREGANEKLFF. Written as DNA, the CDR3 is TGTGCCAGTAGTTTACGAGAGGGGGCTAATGAAAAACTGTTTTTT.

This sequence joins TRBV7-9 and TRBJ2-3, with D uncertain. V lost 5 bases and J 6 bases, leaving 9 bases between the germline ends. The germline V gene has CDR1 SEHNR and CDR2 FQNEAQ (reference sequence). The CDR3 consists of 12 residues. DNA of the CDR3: TGTGCCAGCAGCGTGGCCGGGGATACGCAGTATTTT. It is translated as CASSVAGDTQYF.

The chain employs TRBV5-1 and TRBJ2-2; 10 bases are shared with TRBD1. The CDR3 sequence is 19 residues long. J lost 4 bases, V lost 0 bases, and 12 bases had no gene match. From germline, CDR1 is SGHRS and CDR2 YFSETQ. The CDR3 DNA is TGCGCCAGCAGCTTGGGAATTGACAGGGGGCAAGTGACCACCGGGGAGCTGTTTTTT. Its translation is CASSLGIDRGQVTTGELFF.

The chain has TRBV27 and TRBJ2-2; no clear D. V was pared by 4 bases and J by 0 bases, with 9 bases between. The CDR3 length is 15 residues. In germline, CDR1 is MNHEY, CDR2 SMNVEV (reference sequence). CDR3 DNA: TGTGCCAGCAGTTATCACTCATCGAACACCGGGGAGCTGTTTTTT. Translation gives CASSYHSSNTGELFF.

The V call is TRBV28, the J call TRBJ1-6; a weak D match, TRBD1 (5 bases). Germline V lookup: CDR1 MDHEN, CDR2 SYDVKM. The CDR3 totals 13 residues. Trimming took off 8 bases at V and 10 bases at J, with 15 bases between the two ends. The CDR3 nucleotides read TGTGCCAGCTGGGGCTACTCTAACTCACCCCTCCACTTT. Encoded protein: CASWGYSNSPLHF.

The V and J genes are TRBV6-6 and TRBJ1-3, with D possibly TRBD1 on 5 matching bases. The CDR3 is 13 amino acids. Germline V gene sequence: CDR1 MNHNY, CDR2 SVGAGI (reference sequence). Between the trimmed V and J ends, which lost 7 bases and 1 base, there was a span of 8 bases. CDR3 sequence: CASTPGSGNTIYF. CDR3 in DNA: TGTGCCAGCACCCCAGGGTCTGGAAACACCATATATTTT.

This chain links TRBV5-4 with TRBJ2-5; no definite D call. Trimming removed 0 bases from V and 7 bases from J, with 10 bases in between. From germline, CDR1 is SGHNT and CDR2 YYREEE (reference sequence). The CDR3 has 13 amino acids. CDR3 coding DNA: TGTGCCAGCAGCTTGGACTCGGCAGGGACCCAGTACTTC. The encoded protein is CASSLDSAGTQYF.

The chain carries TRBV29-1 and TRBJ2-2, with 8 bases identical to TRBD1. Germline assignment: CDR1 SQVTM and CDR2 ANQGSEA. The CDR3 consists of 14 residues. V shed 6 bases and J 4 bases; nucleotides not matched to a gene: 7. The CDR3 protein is CSVAGTGVTGELFF. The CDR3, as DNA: TGCAGCGTAGCCGGGACAGGAGTCACCGGGGAGCTGTTTTTT.

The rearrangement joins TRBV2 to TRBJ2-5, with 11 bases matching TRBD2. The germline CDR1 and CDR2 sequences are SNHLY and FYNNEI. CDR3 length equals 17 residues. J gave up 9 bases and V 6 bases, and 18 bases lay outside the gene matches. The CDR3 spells CASRHETGTSGSVAQYF. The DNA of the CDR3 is TGTGCCAGCAGACACGAGACCGGGACTAGCGGCTCCGTGGCCCAGTACTTC.

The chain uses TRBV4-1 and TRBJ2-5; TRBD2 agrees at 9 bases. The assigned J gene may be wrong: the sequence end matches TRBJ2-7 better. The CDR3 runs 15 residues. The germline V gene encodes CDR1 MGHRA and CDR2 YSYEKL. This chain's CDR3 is CASSQGTSDSYEQYF. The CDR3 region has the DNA TGCGCCAGCAGCCAAGGGACTAGCGACTCCTACGAGCAGTACTTC.

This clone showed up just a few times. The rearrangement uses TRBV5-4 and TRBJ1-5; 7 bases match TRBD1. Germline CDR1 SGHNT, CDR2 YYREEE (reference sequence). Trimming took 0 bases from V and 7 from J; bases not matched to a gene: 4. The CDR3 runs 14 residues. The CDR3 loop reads CASSLGQGKQPQHF. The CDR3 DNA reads TGTGCCAGCAGCTTGGGACAGGGAAAGCAGCCCCAGCATTTT.

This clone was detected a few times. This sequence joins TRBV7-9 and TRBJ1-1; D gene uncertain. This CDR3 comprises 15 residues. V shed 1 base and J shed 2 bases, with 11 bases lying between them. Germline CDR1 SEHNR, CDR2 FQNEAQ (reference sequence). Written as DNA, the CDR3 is TGTGCCAGCAGCTTAGGAGGTAGTTCCAACACTGAAGCTTTCTTT. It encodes CASSLGGSSNTEAFF.

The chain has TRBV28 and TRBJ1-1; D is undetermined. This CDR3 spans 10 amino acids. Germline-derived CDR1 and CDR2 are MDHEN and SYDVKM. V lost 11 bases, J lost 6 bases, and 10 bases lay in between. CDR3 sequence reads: CAPGRSEAFF. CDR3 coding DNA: TGTGCCCCTGGCCGATCTGAAGCTTTCTTT.

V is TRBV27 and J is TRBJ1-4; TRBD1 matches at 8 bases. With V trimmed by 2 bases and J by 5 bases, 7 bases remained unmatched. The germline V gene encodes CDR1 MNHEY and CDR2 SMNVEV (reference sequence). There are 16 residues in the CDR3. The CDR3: CASSLTPGQENEKLFF. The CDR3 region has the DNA TGTGCCAGCAGTTTAACCCCGGGACAGGAGAATGAAAAACTGTTTTTT. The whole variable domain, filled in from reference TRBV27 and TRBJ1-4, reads EAQVTQNPRYLITVTGKKLTVTCSQNMNHEYMSWYRQDPGLGLRQIYYSMNVEVTDKGDVPEGYKVSRKEKRNFPLILESPSPNQTSLYFCASSLTPGQENEKLFFGSGTQLSVL.

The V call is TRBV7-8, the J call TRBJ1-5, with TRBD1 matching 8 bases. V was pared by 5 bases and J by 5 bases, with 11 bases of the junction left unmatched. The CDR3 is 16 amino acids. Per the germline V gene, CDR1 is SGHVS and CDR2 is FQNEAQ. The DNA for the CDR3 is TGTGCCAGCAGCGGCAGGGGGCGCGGGGGAGATCAGCCCCAGCATTTT. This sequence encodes CASSGRGRGGDQPQHF.

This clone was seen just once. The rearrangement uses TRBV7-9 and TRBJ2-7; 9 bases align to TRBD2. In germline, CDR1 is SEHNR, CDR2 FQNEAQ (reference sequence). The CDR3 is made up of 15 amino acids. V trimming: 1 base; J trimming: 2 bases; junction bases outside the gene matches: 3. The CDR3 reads CASSLGAGGPYEQYF. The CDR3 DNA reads TGTGCCAGCAGCTTAGGAGCGGGGGGTCCCTACGAGCAGTACTTC.

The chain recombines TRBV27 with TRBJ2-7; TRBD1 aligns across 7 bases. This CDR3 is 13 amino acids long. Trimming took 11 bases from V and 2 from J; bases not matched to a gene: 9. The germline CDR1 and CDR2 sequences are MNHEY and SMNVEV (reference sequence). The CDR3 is CASTGTDTYEQYF. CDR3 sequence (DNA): TGTGCCTCCACCGGGACAGATACCTACGAGCAGTACTTC.

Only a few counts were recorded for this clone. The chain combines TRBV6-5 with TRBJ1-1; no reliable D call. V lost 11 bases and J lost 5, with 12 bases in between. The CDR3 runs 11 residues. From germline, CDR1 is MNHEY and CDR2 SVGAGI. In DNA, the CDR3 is TGTGCCTCTACGGGAGGTACTGAAGCTTTCTTT. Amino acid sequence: CASTGGTEAFF.

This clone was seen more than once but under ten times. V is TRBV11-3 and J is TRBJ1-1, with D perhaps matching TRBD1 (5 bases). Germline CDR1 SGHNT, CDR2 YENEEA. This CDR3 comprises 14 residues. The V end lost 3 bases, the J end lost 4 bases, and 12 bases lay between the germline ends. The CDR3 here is CASSFGARSTEAFF. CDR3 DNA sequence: TGTGCCAGCAGCTTTGGGGCTAGAAGCACTGAAGCTTTCTTT.

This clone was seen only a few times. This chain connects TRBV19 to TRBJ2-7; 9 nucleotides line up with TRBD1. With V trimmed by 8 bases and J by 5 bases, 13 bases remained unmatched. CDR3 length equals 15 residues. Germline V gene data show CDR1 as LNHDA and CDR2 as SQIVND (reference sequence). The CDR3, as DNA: TGTGCCAGTCGATCCTCCGGGACAGGGTTCCACGAGCAGTACTTC. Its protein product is CASRSSGTGFHEQYF.

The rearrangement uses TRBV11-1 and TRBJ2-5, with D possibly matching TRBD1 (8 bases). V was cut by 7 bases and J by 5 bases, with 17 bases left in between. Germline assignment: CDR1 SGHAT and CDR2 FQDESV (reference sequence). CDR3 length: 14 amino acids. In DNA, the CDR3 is TGTGCCAGCAAAGAAACAGGGGGGGTCGAGACCCAGTACTTC. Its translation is CASKETGGVETQYF.

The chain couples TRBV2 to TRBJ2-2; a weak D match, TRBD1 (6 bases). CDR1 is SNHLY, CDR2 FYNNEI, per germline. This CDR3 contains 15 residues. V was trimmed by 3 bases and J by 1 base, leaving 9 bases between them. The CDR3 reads CASSEDSGNTGELFF. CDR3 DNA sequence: TGTGCCAGCAGTGAGGACAGTGGGAACACCGGGGAGCTGTTTTTT.

The CDR3 spells CASSLSTPGPRDTGELFF. The CDR3 nucleotides read TGTGCCAGCAGCTTAAGTACGCCGGGTCCGAGGGACACCGGGGAGCTGTTTTTT. The chain couples TRBV7-9 to TRBJ2-2; a weak D match, TRBD2 (5 bases). The germline V and J ends were trimmed by 2 bases and 3 bases, with 19 bases remaining between them. The CDR3 runs 18 residues. Germline V CDR1 and CDR2: SEHNR, FQNEAQ (reference sequence).

The CDR3, as DNA: TGTGCCAGCAGCTTAGGACGGAGCTTGGGCACTGAAGCTTTCTTT. This codes for CASSLGRSLGTEAFF. The chain joins TRBV11-3 to TRBJ1-1; D gene unclear. The CDR3 runs to 15 residues. Germline V gene data show CDR1 as SGHNT and CDR2 as YENEEA. V dropped 1 base and J dropped 4 bases, with 13 bases sitting between them.

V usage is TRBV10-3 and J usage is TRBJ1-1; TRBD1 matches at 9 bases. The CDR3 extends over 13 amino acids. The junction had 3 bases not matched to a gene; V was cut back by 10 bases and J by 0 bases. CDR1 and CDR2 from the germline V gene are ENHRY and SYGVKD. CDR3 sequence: CATGTGMNTEAFF. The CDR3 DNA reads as TGTGCCACAGGGACAGGGATGAACACTGAAGCTTTCTTT.

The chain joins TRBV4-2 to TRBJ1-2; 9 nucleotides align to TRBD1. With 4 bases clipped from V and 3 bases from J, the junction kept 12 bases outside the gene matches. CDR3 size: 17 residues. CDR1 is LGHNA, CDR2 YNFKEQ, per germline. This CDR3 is CASSPRTRQGEDYGYTF. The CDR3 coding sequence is TGTGCCAGCAGCCCCAGGACACGACAGGGGGAGGACTATGGCTACACCTTC.

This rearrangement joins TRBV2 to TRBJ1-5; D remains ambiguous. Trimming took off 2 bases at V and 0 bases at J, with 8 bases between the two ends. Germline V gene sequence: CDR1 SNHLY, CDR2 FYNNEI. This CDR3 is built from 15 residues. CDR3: CASSEKAYSNQPQHF. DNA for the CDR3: TGTGCCAGCAGTGAAAAAGCTTATAGCAATCAGCCCCAGCATTTT. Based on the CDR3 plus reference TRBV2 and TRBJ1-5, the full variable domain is EPEVTQTPSHQVTQMGQEVILRCVPISNHLYFYWYRQILGQKVEFLVSFYNNEISEKSEIFDDQFSVERPDGSNFTLKIRSTKLEDSAMYFCASSEKAYSNQPQHFGDGTRLSIL.